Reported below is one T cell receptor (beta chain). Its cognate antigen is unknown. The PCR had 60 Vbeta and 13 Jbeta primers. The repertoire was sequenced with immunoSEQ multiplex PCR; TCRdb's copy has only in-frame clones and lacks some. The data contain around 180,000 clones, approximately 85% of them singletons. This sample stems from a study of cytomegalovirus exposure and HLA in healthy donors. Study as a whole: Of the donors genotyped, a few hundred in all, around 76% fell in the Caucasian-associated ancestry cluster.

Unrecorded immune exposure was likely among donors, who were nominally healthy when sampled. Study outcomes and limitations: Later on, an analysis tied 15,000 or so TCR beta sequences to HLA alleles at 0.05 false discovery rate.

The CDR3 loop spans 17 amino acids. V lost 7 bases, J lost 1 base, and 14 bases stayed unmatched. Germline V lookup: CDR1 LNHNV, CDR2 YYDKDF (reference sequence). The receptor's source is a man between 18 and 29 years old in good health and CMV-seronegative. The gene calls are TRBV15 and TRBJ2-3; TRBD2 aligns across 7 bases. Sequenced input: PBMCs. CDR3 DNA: TGTGCCACCACCCAAGGGCAGACTAGCAAAGGCACAGATACGCAGTATTTT. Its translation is CATTQGQTSKGTDTQYF.